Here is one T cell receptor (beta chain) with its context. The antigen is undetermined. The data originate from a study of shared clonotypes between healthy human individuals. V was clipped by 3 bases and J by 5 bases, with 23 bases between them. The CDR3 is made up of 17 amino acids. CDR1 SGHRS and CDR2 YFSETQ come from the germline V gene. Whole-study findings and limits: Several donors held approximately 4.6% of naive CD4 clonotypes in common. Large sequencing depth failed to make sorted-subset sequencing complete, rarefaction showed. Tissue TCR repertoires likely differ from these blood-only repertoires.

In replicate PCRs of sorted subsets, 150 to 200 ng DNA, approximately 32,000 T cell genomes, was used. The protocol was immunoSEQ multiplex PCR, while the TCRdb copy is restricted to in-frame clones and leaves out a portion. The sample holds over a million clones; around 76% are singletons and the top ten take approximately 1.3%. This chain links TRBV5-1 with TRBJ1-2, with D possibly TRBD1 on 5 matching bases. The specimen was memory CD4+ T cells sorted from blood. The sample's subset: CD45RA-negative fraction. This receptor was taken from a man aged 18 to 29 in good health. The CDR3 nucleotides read TGCGCCAGCAGCTCCGACCCGGGACGCCGAGCCTATTATGGCTACACCTTC. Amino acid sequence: CASSSDPGRRAYYGYTF.